The clone carrying this TCR beta chain was counted a single time. Its antigen is currently unknown. Sequenced with the Oncomine TCR Beta short-read assay was DNA taken from cultured CD4+ T cells. TCRdb recomputed calls from the PCR reads with MiXCR, one row per CDR3 protein. The sample carries almost 20,000 distinct CDR3 sequences, 45% to 55% recorded once. These data originate in a study of vaccination and CD4 T cells after COVID-19. The germline V gene encodes CDR1 SGHNT and CDR2 YYREEE (reference sequence). V was clipped by 0 bases and J by 1 base; unmatched bases: 0. The CDR3 consists of 15 residues. Regarding treatment: approximately 11-day PBMC culture with coronavirus spike peptide pools or control peptides (ViraFEST assay). ViraFEST used peptide pools to expand antigen-specific T cells, then sequenced TCRs.

V is TRBV5-4 and J is TRBJ2-3; 9 nucleotides align to TRBD2. Sequenced: CD4+ T cells from blood, cultured in vitro. This receptor was identified in a human donor who had recovered from COVID-19. CDR3 in amino acids: CASSLGTSGTDTQYF. Written as DNA, the CDR3 is TGTGCCAGCAGCTTGGGGACTAGCGGCACAGATACGCAGTATTTT.